Listed below are T cell receptor beta chains from one sample, sequenced in a study of beta chain features in type 1 diabetes. Libraries were prepared by immunoSEQ multiplex PCR; TCRdb keeps only in-frame clonotypes and omits some of them. Of approximately 84,000 clones listed, roughly 30% are singletons. Sequenced sample: stem cell memory CD4+ T cells from blood. The receptors stem from a woman between 18 and 29 years old in good health. CDR3s include the opening cysteine and the closing phenylalanine or tryptophan. D genes are given only for firm matches. Rows give clone size only sometimes, using once, few, many, or a class for an expanded clone.

j_call,v_call,cdr3_length,clone_size,d_call,cdr3_nt,cdr3_aa
TRBJ2-1,TRBV5-1,13,few,.,TGCGCCAGCAGCCAACCCTCGGACAGTGAGCAGTTCTTC,CASSQPSDSEQFF
TRBJ2-1,TRBV7-9,15,few,TRBD2,TGTGCCAGCAGCATCAATACCGGGACTATCAATGAGCAGTTCTTC,CASSINTGTINEQFF
TRBJ2-1,TRBV7-9,14,.,.,TGTGCCAGCAGCGAGCAGGGAGGCTACAATGAGCAGTTCTTC,CASSEQGGYNEQFF
TRBJ1-1,TRBV7-9,14,.,TRBD1,TGTGCCAGCAGCCCAGGGGGCTCGAACACTGAAGCTTTCTTT,CASSPGGSNTEAFF
TRBJ2-7,TRBV7-3,15,few,TRBD2,TGTGCCAGCAGCACAAGCGGGAGGAGCTCCTACGAGCAGTACTTC,CASSTSGRSSYEQYF
TRBJ2-1,TRBV4-2,14,many,TRBD1,TGTGCCAGCAGCCAGGGGACAGAGGGTAATGAGCAGTTCTTC,CASSQGTEGNEQFF
TRBJ2-7,TRBV5-1,14,.,TRBD2,TGCGCCAGCAGCCCGGGGACGGCGGGGGATGAGCAGTACTTC,CASSPGTAGDEQYF
TRBJ1-2,TRBV6-6,14,few,TRBD1,TGTGCCAGCAGCCAAGACAGGGCCTACTATGGCTACACCTTC,CASSQDRAYYGYTF
TRBJ2-5,TRBV27,13,few,.,TGTGCCAGCAGTCACAGGGTTCTCGAGACCCAGTACTTC,CASSHRVLETQYF
TRBJ2-2,TRBV27,15,.,.,TGTGCCAGCAGTTTATGGGCCAGTCCCACCGGGGAGCTGTTTTTT,CASSLWASPTGELFF
TRBJ2-5,TRBV6-6,15,few,.,TGTGCCAGCAGTTACTCAAGGTCAGGGAGGGAGACCCAGTACTTC,CASSYSRSGRETQYF
TRBJ2-7,TRBV14,14,many,.,TGTGCCAGCAGCCAGGACTGGACAGCCTACGAGCAGTACTTC,CASSQDWTAYEQYF
TRBJ1-4,TRBV7-9,15,few,TRBD1,TGTGCCAGCAGCAGAAGGGACAGGGAATATGAAAAACTGTTTTTT,CASSRRDREYEKLFF
TRBJ1-5,TRBV27,15,.,.,TGTGCCAGCAGTCTTGGACAGTATAGCAATCAGCCCCAGCATTTT,CASSLGQYSNQPQHF
TRBJ2-5,TRBV10-3,15,few,TRBD2,TGTGCCACCAGTCGACTAGCGGGGGGCGAGGAGACCCAGTACTTC,CATSRLAGGEETQYF
TRBJ2-5,TRBV30,12,few,.,TGTGCCTGGAGTCGAGCGGAAGAGACCCAGTACTTC,CAWSRAEETQYF